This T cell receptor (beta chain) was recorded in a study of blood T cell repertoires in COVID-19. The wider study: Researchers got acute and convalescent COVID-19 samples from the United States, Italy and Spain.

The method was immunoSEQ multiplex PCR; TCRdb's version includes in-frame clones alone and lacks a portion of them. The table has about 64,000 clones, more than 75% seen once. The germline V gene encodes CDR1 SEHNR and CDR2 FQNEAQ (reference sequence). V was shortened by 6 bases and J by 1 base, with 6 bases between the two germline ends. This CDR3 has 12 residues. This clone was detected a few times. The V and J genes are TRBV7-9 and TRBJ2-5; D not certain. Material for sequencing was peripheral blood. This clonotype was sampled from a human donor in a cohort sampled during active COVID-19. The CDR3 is CASRNGQETQYF. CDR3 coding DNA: TGTGCCAGCAGAAACGGCCAAGAGACCCAGTACTTC.